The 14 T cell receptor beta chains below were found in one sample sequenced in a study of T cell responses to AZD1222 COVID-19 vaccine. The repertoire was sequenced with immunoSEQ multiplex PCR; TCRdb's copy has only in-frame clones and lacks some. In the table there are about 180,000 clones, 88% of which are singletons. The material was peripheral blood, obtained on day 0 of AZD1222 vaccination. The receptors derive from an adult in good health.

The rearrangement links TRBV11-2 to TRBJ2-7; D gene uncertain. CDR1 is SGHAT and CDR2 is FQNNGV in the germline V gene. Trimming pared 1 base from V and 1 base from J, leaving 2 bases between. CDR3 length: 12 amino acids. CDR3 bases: TGTGCCAGCAGCTTAGGGTCCTACGAGCAGTACTTC. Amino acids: CASSLGSYEQYF. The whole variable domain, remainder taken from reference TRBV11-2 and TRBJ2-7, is EAGVAQSPRYKIIEKRQSVAFWCNPISGHATLYWYQQILGQGPKLLIQFQNNGVVDDSQLPKDRFSAERLKGVDSTLKIQPAKLEDSAVYLCASSLGSYEQYFGPGTRLTVT.

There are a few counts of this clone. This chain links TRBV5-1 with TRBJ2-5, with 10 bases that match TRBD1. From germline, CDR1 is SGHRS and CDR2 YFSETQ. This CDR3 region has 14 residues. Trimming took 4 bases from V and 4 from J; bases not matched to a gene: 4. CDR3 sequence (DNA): TGCGCCAGCAGCCCGTGGACAGGGGGAGAGACCCAGTACTTC. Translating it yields CASSPWTGGETQYF.

The CDR3 region has the DNA TGTGCCAGCAGCGTAGCGGGGGGGCCGGTTTACGAGCAGTACTTC. Translating gives CASSVAGGPVYEQYF. The V and J genes are TRBV28 and TRBJ2-7; 11 positions match TRBD2. V dropped 6 bases and J dropped 4; count of bases not matched to a gene: 8. The CDR3 is 15 residues long. CDR1 and CDR2 (germline): MDHEN, SYDVKM.

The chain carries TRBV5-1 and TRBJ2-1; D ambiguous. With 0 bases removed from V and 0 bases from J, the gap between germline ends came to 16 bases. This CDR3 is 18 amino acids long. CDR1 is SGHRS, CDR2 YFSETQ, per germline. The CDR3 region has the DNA TGCGCCAGCAGCTTGGGGGCTACCCAAATTAGCTCCTACAATGAGCAGTTCTTC. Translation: CASSLGATQISSYNEQFF.

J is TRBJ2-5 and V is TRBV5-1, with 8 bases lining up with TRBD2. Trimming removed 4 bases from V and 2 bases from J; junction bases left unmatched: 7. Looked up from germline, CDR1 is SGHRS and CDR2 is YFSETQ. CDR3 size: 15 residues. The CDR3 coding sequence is TGCGCCAGCAGCACCAGCGGGGGCATTCAAGAGACCCAGTACTTC. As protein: CASSTSGGIQETQYF.

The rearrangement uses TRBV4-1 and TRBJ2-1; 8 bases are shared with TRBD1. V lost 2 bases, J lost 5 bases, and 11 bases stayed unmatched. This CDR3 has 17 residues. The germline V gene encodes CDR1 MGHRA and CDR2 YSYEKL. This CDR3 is CASSQQMGRGLNNEQFF. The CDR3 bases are TGCGCCAGCAGCCAACAAATGGGCAGGGGGCTCAACAATGAGCAGTTCTTC.

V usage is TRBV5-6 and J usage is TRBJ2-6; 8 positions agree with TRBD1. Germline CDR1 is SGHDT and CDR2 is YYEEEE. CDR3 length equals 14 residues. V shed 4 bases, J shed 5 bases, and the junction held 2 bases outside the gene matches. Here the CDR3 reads CASSRDRRANVLTF. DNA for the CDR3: TGTGCCAGCAGCAGGGACAGGCGGGCCAACGTCCTGACTTTC.

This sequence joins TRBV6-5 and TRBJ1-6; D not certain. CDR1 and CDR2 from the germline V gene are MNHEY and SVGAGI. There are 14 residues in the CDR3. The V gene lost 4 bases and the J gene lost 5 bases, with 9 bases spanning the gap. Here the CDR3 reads CASSSGRDNSPLHF. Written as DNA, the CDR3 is TGTGCCAGCAGTTCTGGGAGGGATAATTCACCCCTCCACTTT.

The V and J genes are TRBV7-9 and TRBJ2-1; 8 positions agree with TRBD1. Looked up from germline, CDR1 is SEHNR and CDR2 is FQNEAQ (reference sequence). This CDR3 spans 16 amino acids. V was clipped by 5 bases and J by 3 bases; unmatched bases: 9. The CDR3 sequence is CASSEGTGSLYNEQFF. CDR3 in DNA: TGTGCCAGCAGCGAAGGGACAGGCTCCCTCTACAATGAGCAGTTCTTC.

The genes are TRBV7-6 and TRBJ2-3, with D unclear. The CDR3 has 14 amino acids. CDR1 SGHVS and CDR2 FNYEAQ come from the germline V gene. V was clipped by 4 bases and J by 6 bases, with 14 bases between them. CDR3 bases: TGTGCCAGCAGCTCGCACGACCCTTCCGATACGCAGTATTTT. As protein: CASSSHDPSDTQYF.

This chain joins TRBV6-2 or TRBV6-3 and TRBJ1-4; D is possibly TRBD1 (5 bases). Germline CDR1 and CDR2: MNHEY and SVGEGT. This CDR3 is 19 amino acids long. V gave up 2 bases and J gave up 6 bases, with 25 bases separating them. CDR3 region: CASSYALGTTSAGDEKLFF. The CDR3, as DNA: TGTGCCAGCAGTTACGCCCTCGGGACTACATCGGCGGGGGATGAAAAACTGTTTTTT.

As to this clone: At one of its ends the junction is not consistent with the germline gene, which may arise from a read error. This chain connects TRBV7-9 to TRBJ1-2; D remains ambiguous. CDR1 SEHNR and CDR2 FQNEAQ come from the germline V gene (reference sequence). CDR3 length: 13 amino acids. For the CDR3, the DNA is TGTGCCAGCAGCGAACAGATTATGTCCCTAATCGACTTC. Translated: CASSEQIMSLIDF. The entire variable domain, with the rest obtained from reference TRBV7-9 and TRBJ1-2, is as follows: DTGVSQNPRHKITKRGQNVTFRCDPISEHNRLYWYRQTLGQGPEFLTYFQNEAQLEKSRLLSDRFSAERPKGSFSTLEIQRTEQGDSAMYLCASSEQIMSLIDFGSGTRLTVV.

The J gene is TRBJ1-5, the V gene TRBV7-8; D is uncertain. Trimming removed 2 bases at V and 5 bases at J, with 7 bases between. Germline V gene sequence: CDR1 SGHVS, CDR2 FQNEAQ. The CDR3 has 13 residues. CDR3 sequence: CASSLSQDQPQHF. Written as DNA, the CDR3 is TGTGCCAGCAGCTTAAGCCAAGATCAGCCCCAGCATTTT.

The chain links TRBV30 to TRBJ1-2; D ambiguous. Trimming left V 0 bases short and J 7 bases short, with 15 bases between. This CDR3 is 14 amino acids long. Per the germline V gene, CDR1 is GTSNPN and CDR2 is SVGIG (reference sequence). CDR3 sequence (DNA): TGTGCCTGGAGTGTCCTGGGGAAGTTAGGTGGCTACACCTTC. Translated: CAWSVLGKLGGYTF.